Listed below are T cell receptor beta chains from one sample, sequenced in a study of T cells expressing NK-cell markers. TCRdb re-called the 5' RACE reads and shows each CDR3 protein once, DNA omitted. This sample contains roughly 420,000 distinct CDR3 sequences. Sequences were obtained from blood T cells: a sorted CD56 or NKG2C T cell subset, CD4+ or CD8+ T cells, or bulk PBMC T cells (not recorded which). The origin of the receptors is a woman aged 18 to 75 in good health. The CDR3 runs from the conserved cysteine through the conserved F or W.

v_gene: TRBV5-6; j_gene: TRBJ2-1; CDR3aa: CASSVPRSEQFF
v_gene: TRBV7-9; j_gene: TRBJ2-1; CDR3aa: CASRREGVAGYNEQFF
v_gene: TRBV7-2; j_gene: TRBJ1-1; CDR3aa: CASSLAPLGVKTEAFF
v_gene: TRBV19; j_gene: TRBJ2-5; CDR3aa: CASMFAGGQETQYF
v_gene: TRBV6-2/TRBV6-3; j_gene: TRBJ2-7; CDR3aa: CASDGQGNYEQYF
v_gene: TRBV5-1; j_gene: TRBJ2-5; CDR3aa: CASSLVAGTQETQYF
v_gene: TRBV29-1; j_gene: TRBJ2-1; CDR3aa: CSVLGAGSYNEQFF
v_gene: TRBV27; j_gene: TRBJ2-7; CDR3aa: CASSLRGDGYEQYF
v_gene: TRBV14; j_gene: TRBJ2-3; CDR3aa: CASRQSGEEADTQYF
v_gene: TRBV3-1; j_gene: TRBJ2-1; CDR3aa: CASSHPAGGPYNEQFF
v_gene: TRBV18; j_gene: TRBJ2-7; CDR3aa: CASKSLAPDEQYF
v_gene: TRBV4-1; j_gene: TRBJ2-6; CDR3aa: CASSQGHTGANVLTF
v_gene: TRBV5-1; j_gene: TRBJ1-1; CDR3aa: CASSFHGQGNTEAFF
v_gene: TRBV5-1; j_gene: TRBJ2-2; CDR3aa: CASSFPAGELFF
v_gene: TRBV6-1; j_gene: TRBJ2-1; CDR3aa: CASGPGLAVPPFF
v_gene: TRBV6-5; j_gene: TRBJ2-3; CDR3aa: CASSYGTPTDTQYF
v_gene: TRBV7-2; j_gene: TRBJ2-5; CDR3aa: CASRFLAGWGETQYF
v_gene: TRBV9; j_gene: TRBJ2-2; CDR3aa: CASSVETTTGELFF
v_gene: TRBV9; j_gene: TRBJ2-7; CDR3aa: CASSEFSGTGIYEQYF
v_gene: TRBV29-1; j_gene: TRBJ2-1; CDR3aa: CSVGLAGTNEQFF
v_gene: TRBV10-3; j_gene: TRBJ2-5; CDR3aa: CAISDPDRPSQETQYF
v_gene: TRBV4-3; j_gene: TRBJ2-3; CDR3aa: CASSLPGSDTQYF
v_gene: TRBV7-8; j_gene: TRBJ2-1; CDR3aa: CASSLGSLAGVNEQFF